These 10 T cell receptor gamma chains came from one sample sequenced in a study of gamma-delta chains in newborns, infants, children. TCRdb re-identified clones in the reads via CATT. The sample yields about 1,500 gamma-chain clones, almost 70% seen once. Sequencing was performed on blood. These receptors were collected from a child who was a newborn, infant or young child, either healthy, febrile or measles-vaccinated (not recorded which).

The sample holds a few counts of this clone. The V gene is TRGV8, the J gene TRGJP2. No J segment appears in TCRdb, so it was assigned here by matching the sequence to germline. Germline CDR1 is VENAVY and CDR2 is YDSYNSRV. Trimming at V came to 1 base and at J to 4 bases, leaving 0 bases not matched to a gene. The CDR3 contains 13 residues. CDR3 nucleotide sequence: TGTGCCACCTGGGATAGTAGTGATTGGATCAAGACGTTT. It yields the protein CATWDSSDWIKTF.

The rearrangement uses TRGV9 and TRGJP. TCRdb lists no J gene, so it was determined here by aligning the DNA to germline. This CDR3 is built from 18 residues. CDR1 is GITISATS and CDR2 is ISYDGTV in the germline V gene (reference sequence). The V and J ends lost 2 bases and 11 bases, in that order; junction bases with no gene match: 15. The CDR3 reads CALWEARYPSMGKKIKVF. The DNA of the CDR3 is TGTGCCTTGTGGGAGGCCCGTTACCCCTCGATGGGCAAAAAAATCAAGGTATTT.

On this clone: In the same sample, other DNA sequences code for this CDR3. TRGV9 is the V gene, and the J gene was not called. The CDR3 has 17 residues. Germline CDR1 reads GITISATS; CDR2 reads ISYDGTV (reference sequence). CDR3 bases: TGTGCCTTGTGGGAGGTGCAGGGTGAGTTGGGCAAAAAAATAAAGGTATTT. Residues: CALWEVQGELGKKIKVF.

The V call is TRGV9, the J call TRGJP. Since TCRdb gives no J gene, matching the DNA to germline was used here to assign it. Trimming cost V 3 bases and J 9 bases; bases outside gene matches: 8. From germline, CDR1 is GITISATS and CDR2 ISYDGTV (reference sequence). This CDR3 has 16 amino acids. The CDR3 sequence: CALWEQGGLGKKIKVF. Written as DNA, the CDR3 is TGTGCCTTGTGGGAGCAGGGAGGGTTGGGCAAAAAAATCAAGGTATTT.

There are a few counts of this clone. The gene calls are TRGV9 and TRGJP. The J gene was not available in TCRdb and was assigned here by matching the DNA to germline segments. CDR1 and CDR2 (germline): GITISATS, ISYDGTV (reference sequence). The CDR3 consists of 18 residues. Losses at the gene ends were 1 base for V and 7 bases for J; bases not matched to a gene: 10. The CDR3: CALWEVGMGELGKKIKVF. CDR3 sequence (DNA): TGTGCCTTGTGGGAGGTTGGAATGGGGGAGTTGGGCAAAAAAATCAAGGTATTT.

The rearrangement joins TRGV4 to TRGJ1 or TRGJ2. The J gene was missing in TCRdb and was found by matching the end of the DNA to germline. This CDR3 contains 9 residues. From germline, CDR1 is EGSTGY and CDR2 YDSYTSSV. Trimming removed 5 bases from V and 9 bases from J; junction bases left unmatched: 1. The CDR3 is CATWGKKLF. DNA of the CDR3: TGTGCCACCTGGGGTAAGAAACTCTTT.

This chain links TRGV9 with TRGJ1 or TRGJ2. TCRdb gives no J gene; it was assigned here by matching the DNA to germline. The CDR3 sequence is 16 residues long. J was trimmed by 0 bases and V by 1 base; bases with no gene match: 9. Per germline, CDR1 GITISATS and CDR2 ISYDGTV (reference sequence). CDR3 protein: CALWEVPPLNYYKKLF. The CDR3 DNA is TGTGCCTTGTGGGAGGTCCCACCTTTGAATTATTATAAGAAACTCTTT.

The chain is built from TRGV9 and TRGJP. The J gene is not listed in TCRdb, so it was assigned here from a DNA match to germline. The CDR3 is 18 residues long. Germline CDR1 reads GITISATS; CDR2 reads ISYDGTV (reference sequence). The ends lost 1 base at V and 3 bases at J; junction bases unmatched: 6. The CDR3 DNA reads as TGTGCCTTGTGGGAGGTAGCCCAGCAAGAGTTGGGCAAAAAAATCAAGGTATTT. It specifies CALWEVAQQELGKKIKVF.

This chain joins TRGV9 and TRGJP. The J gene was missing in TCRdb and was found by matching the end of the DNA to germline. Unmatched junction bases numbered 8, after V lost 0 bases and J lost 9 bases. This CDR3 has 17 amino acids. Germline values: CDR1 GITISATS, CDR2 ISYDGTV (reference sequence). Here the CDR3 reads CALWEVRFGLGKKIKVF. The CDR3 bases are TGTGCCTTGTGGGAGGTGCGCTTTGGGTTGGGCAAAAAAATCAAGGTATTT.

V and J are TRGV9 and TRGJP. TCRdb supplies no J gene; here it was assigned by aligning the nucleotide sequence to germline. J was trimmed by 9 bases and V by 0 bases; bases with no gene match: 14. CDR1 is GITISATS, CDR2 ISYDGTV, per germline (reference sequence). This CDR3 comprises 19 residues. In nucleotides, the CDR3 is TGTGCCTTGTGGGAGGTGCAGTTCGACCCTCGGTTGGGCAAAAAAATCAAGGTATTT. It specifies CALWEVQFDPRLGKKIKVF.